This T cell receptor (beta chain) originates from a study of T cells in Graves' hyperthyroidism and ophthalmopathy. Germline assignment: CDR1 SGHKS and CDR2 YYEKEE (reference sequence). This CDR3 is built from 14 residues. V dropped 6 bases and J dropped 2 bases, with 15 bases sitting between them. TCR beta CDR3 region amplification was performed from RNA transcripts. The HTBI primer set was used in a first-round RT-PCR of the TCR CDR3. TCRdb ran MiXCR on the multiplex PCR reads and lists one entry per CDR3 protein. The sample includes hundreds of thousands of distinct CDR3 sequences, more than 15% of them seen just once. Under 3 months was the duration of disease in ophthalmopathy patients, who also had a Clinical Activity Score of at least 3 and a NOSPECS grade of at least 4.

The source material was blood. This chain joins TRBV5-5 and TRBJ2-7; D not resolved. This receptor was obtained from a woman younger than 35 with Graves' ophthalmopathy. The CDR3 spells CASTNHRTAYEQYF. As DNA, the CDR3 is TGTGCCAGCACCAACCATAGGACGGCCTACGAGCAGTACTTC.